This T cell receptor beta chain was retrieved from a study of blood T cell repertoires in COVID-19. Study-wide context: COVID-19 samples collected from the United States, Italy and Spain covered acute and convalescent phases. Sources were T cells, B-cell-depleted T cells, or PBMCs; the material itself was cDNA or gDNA.

Under the authors' procedure: Amplified reference gene primers provided the basis for estimating nucleated cell counts. TCRdb's table, derived via immunoSEQ multiplex PCR, lists solely in-frame clones and lacks some. Clone size and V and J calls were adopted from that table, with D and trimming inferred from the DNA. Of some 110,000 clones listed, about 70% were seen once; the top ten hold 0.8% to 1%. Germline-derived CDR1 and CDR2 are SNHLY and FYNNEI. The CDR3 runs to 17 residues. The V gene lost 4 bases and the J gene lost 8 bases, with 24 bases spanning the gap. The V and J genes are TRBV2 and TRBJ2-1; D is perhaps TRBD1 (5 bases). The source of this sequence is a human donor with acute or convalescent COVID-19. The donor label of this sample is uncertain. The sample taken for sequencing was peripheral blood. The CDR3 protein is CASSGEALGRVGDEQFF. The CDR3 DNA is TGTGCCAGCAGTGGGGAAGCACTCGGCAGGGTTGGCGATGAGCAGTTCTTC. Together with reference TRBV2 and TRBJ2-1, the CDR3 gives the full variable domain: EPEVTQTPSHQVTQMGQEVILRCVPISNHLYFYWYRQILGQKVEFLVSFYNNEISEKSEIFDDQFSVERPDGSNFTLKIRSTKLEDSAMYFCASSGEALGRVGDEQFFGPGTRLTVL.